This T cell receptor (beta chain) was captured by sequencing in a study of molecular identifiers for immune sequencing clone quantification. A single record per CDR3 protein comes from TCRdb applying MiXCR to the PCR reads. The repertoire holds about 640,000 distinct CDR3 sequences, with 20% as singletons. This clonotype was seen a handful of times. Trimming stripped 0 bases from V and 0 bases from J, with 9 bases between. Germline loops: CDR1 MNHEY, CDR2 SMNVEV (reference sequence). This CDR3 spans 15 amino acids. This receptor was identified in a human donor in good health. Some libraries in this study had Jurkat cell RNA spiked in. V and J are TRBV27 and TRBJ2-7; no firm D call. Sequenced material: naive CD8+ T cells from blood, with Jurkat cell RNA spiked in. Subset noted: FACS-sorted CD8+CD4-CCR7+CD45RA+ naive T cells. CDR3 nucleotide sequence: TGTGCCAGCAGTTTATCGTCCATTAACTCCTACGAGCAGTACTTC. It is translated as CASSLSSINSYEQYF.